A selection of T cell receptor beta chains follows, all from one sample in a study of cytomegalovirus exposure and HLA in healthy donors. Produced via immunoSEQ multiplex PCR; TCRdb's table is partial and in-frame only. The profile shows about 130,000 clones, just under 80% of them singletons. Material: PBMCs. The origin of the receptors is a woman between 18 and 30 years old in good health and CMV-seronegative. Each CDR3 is given with its conserved first and last residue. A D gene is named only where the DNA matches it firmly. Clone size is given for some rows only: seen once, a few or many times, or a class if the clone is expanded.

CDR3aa,CDR3nt,v_gene,abundance,len,j_gene,d_gene
CASSRGSSTEAFF,TGTGCCAGCAGCAGGGGCTCCAGCACTGAAGCTTTCTTT,TRBV6-5,once,13,TRBJ1-1,NA
CASRDGLPPLGHEQFF,TGTGCCAGCAGGGACGGACTACCTCCCCTAGGGCATGAGCAGTTCTTC,TRBV7-9,NA,16,TRBJ2-1,NA
CSVGTSGRKYEQFF,TGCAGCGTTGGGACTAGCGGGAGAAAATATGAGCAGTTCTTC,TRBV29-1,NA,14,TRBJ2-1,TRBD2
CASSYGGYMNTGELFF,TGTGCCAGCAGTTACGGCGGCTATATGAACACCGGGGAGCTGTTTTTT,TRBV6-5,NA,16,TRBJ2-2,NA
CASSRGTTQETQYF,TGCGCCAGCAGCCGAGGGACTACTCAAGAGACCCAGTACTTC,TRBV4-1,once,14,TRBJ2-5,TRBD2
CASSWGLTHGYF,TGTGCCAGCAGCTGGGGACTAACCCACGGGTATTTT,TRBV5-6,few,12,TRBJ2-3,TRBD2
CASGPPGLGADTQYF,TGCGCCAGCGGGCCCCCGGGACTAGGGGCAGATACGCAGTATTTT,TRBV4-1,NA,15,TRBJ2-3,TRBD2
CAWSRLVTETQYF,TGTGCCTGGAGTCGACTAGTAACAGAGACCCAGTACTTC,TRBV30,NA,13,TRBJ2-5,NA
CASSYLMTGYEQYF,TGTGCCAGCAGTTACCTCATGACAGGCTACGAGCAGTACTTC,TRBV6-6,NA,14,TRBJ2-7,NA
CASTPAQGANEQFF,TGTGCCAGCACCCCGGCCCAAGGGGCCAATGAGCAGTTCTTC,TRBV2,few,14,TRBJ2-1,NA
CASSFPIGQGNTEAFF,TGTGCCAGCAGCTTTCCAATTGGACAGGGGAACACTGAAGCTTTCTTT,TRBV5-4,NA,16,TRBJ1-1,TRBD1
CASSEMLAGGQYF,TGTGCCAGCAGTGAGATGCTAGCGGGAGGTCAGTACTTC,TRBV2,NA,13,TRBJ2-7,TRBD2
CASWQGSNQPQHF,TGTGCCAGCTGGCAGGGGAGCAATCAGCCCCAGCATTTT,TRBV6-5,few,13,TRBJ1-5,NA
CASSPLRGKTEAFF,TGTGCCAGCAGTCCCCTTAGAGGAAAGACTGAAGCTTTCTTT,TRBV6-6,NA,14,TRBJ1-1,NA
CASSQRQIFEEKLFF,TGCGCCAGCAGCCAGAGACAGATTTTTGAAGAAAAACTGTTTTTT,TRBV4-1,NA,15,TRBJ1-4,NA
CASSQDIIRTRNPGELFF,TGTGCCAGCAGCCAAGATATCATCCGGACTAGGAATCCCGGGGAGCTGTTTTTT,TRBV4-2,few,18,TRBJ2-2,TRBD2
CASSYLLAGTDTQYF,TGTGCCAGCAGTTACTTGCTAGCGGGCACAGATACGCAGTATTTT,TRBV6-5,NA,15,TRBJ2-3,TRBD2
CAWSVGQRAPKFF,TGTGCCTGGAGTGTAGGGCAGCGGGCTCCAAAGTTCTTC,TRBV30,NA,13,TRBJ2-1,NA
CASTANREYGYTF,TGTGCCAGTACCGCCAACAGAGAATATGGCTACACCTTC,TRBV19,NA,13,TRBJ1-2,NA
CASSRPGSASGYTF,TGTGCCAGCAGCCGTCCAGGGTCCGCGAGTGGCTACACCTTC,TRBV7-9,NA,14,TRBJ1-2,NA
CASSPDFALNTEAFF,TGTGCCAGCAGTCCTGACTTTGCTTTGAACACTGAAGCTTTCTTT,TRBV7-9,NA,15,TRBJ1-1,NA
CASSLIVGTGFYGYTF,TGTGCCAGCAGCTTAATAGTAGGGACAGGATTCTATGGCTACACCTTC,TRBV7-8,NA,16,TRBJ1-2,TRBD1
CASCRDRTNQPQHF,TGTGCCAGCTGCCGGGACAGGACTAATCAGCCCCAGCATTTT,TRBV6-1,NA,14,TRBJ1-5,TRBD1
CASSLNLAGYYNEQFF,TGTGCCAGCAGCTTAAATCTAGCGGGTTACTACAATGAGCAGTTCTTC,TRBV11-2,NA,16,TRBJ2-1,TRBD2
CAWSVRTGAEAFF,TGTGCCTGGAGTGTACGGACAGGTGCTGAAGCTTTCTTT,TRBV30,NA,13,TRBJ1-1,TRBD1
CASSLTVTYNEQFF,TGTGCCAGCAGTTTAACCGTAACTTACAATGAGCAGTTCTTC,TRBV27,NA,14,TRBJ2-1,NA
CASRSLQGGTEAFF,TGTGCCAGTAGATCCCTCCAGGGGGGTACTGAAGCTTTCTTT,TRBV19,once,14,TRBJ1-1,TRBD1
CASSHSGNSYEQYF,TGCGCCAGCAGCCATAGCGGTAACTCCTACGAGCAGTACTTC,TRBV5-1,once,14,TRBJ2-7,NA
CASSERLGAQPQHF,TGTGCCAGCAGTGAGCGATTGGGAGCGCAGCCCCAGCATTTT,TRBV6-1,once,14,TRBJ1-5,NA
CSVSNTEAFF,TGCAGCGTGAGCAACACTGAAGCTTTCTTT,TRBV29-1,NA,10,TRBJ1-1,NA
CASIGEREANYEQYF,TGTGCCAGCATAGGGGAGCGGGAGGCGAACTACGAGCAGTACTTC,TRBV6-4,NA,15,TRBJ2-7,TRBD2
CASSQRTVNTEAFF,TGCGCCAGCAGCCAGAGGACAGTGAACACTGAAGCTTTCTTT,TRBV4-1,few,14,TRBJ1-1,NA
CASTSGQGMDTQYF,TGCGCCAGCACCAGTGGGCAGGGGATGGATACGCAGTATTTT,TRBV5-1,NA,14,TRBJ2-3,NA
CASSLASLADTQYF,TGCGCCAGCAGCTTGGCTTCCCTAGCAGATACGCAGTATTTT,TRBV5-1,NA,14,TRBJ2-3,NA
CASSLVRETQYF,TGCGCCAGCAGCTTGGTCAGGGAGACCCAGTACTTC,TRBV5-1,few,12,TRBJ2-5,NA
CASSQEISRIKTDTQYF,TGCGCCAGCAGCCAAGAAATAAGCAGGATCAAGACAGATACGCAGTATTTT,TRBV4-1,NA,17,TRBJ2-3,NA
CASSYSQRDQSETQYF,TGTGCCAGCAGTTACTCGCAGCGGGATCAGTCGGAGACCCAGTACTTC,TRBV6-5,few,16,TRBJ2-5,TRBD2
CASSLYRDVQPQHF,TGTGCCAGCAGCTTGTACAGGGACGTTCAGCCCCAGCATTTT,TRBV5-6,NA,14,TRBJ1-5,NA
CASSLRSGREEQFF,TGTGCCAGCAGCTTAAGAAGCGGGAGAGAAGAGCAGTTCTTC,TRBV11-2,NA,14,TRBJ2-1,TRBD2
CASSLDNSSPNEQFF,TGCGCCAGCAGCTTGGATAATTCTAGCCCCAATGAGCAGTTCTTC,TRBV5-1,NA,15,TRBJ2-1,NA
CASSSLAGDGETQYF,TGTGCCAGCAGCTCACTAGCGGGAGATGGGGAGACCCAGTACTTC,TRBV7-7,NA,15,TRBJ2-5,TRBD2
CAVGDSARGNTEAFF,TGTGCCGTAGGGGACAGCGCAAGAGGGAACACTGAAGCTTTCTTT,TRBV10-3,NA,15,TRBJ1-1,TRBD1
CASSLGIDRNSGNTIYF,TGTGCCAGCAGCTTAGGCATTGACAGAAACTCTGGAAACACCATATATTTT,TRBV7-6,NA,17,TRBJ1-3,NA
CATSRDVTSGSSYEQYF,TGTGCCACCAGCAGAGATGTTACTAGCGGGAGTTCCTACGAGCAGTACTTC,TRBV15,NA,17,TRBJ2-7,TRBD2
CASSLGLAEYNEQFF,TGTGCCAGCAGCTTAGGACTAGCGGAATACAATGAGCAGTTCTTC,TRBV11-3,NA,15,TRBJ2-1,TRBD2
CTSSQVGRELFF,TGCACCAGCAGCCAAGTGGGGAGGGAGCTGTTTTTT,TRBV1,NA,12,TRBJ2-2,NA
CASSFWEGYEQYF,TGTGCCAGCAGCTTTTGGGAGGGTTACGAGCAGTACTTC,TRBV5-6,NA,13,TRBJ2-7,TRBD2
CASSMRGGFNNEQFF,TGTGCCAGTAGTATGCGGGGGGGATTTAACAATGAGCAGTTCTTC,TRBV19,NA,15,TRBJ2-1,TRBD2
CASSQDRVDRRYTGELFF,TGCGCCAGCAGCCAAGATAGGGTTGACAGGAGGTACACCGGGGAGCTGTTTTTT,TRBV4-1,NA,18,TRBJ2-2,NA
CASSLLGETQYF,TGTGCCAGCAGCTTATTGGGCGAGACCCAGTACTTC,TRBV7-9,NA,12,TRBJ2-5,NA
CAITPSGSPYEQYF,TGTGCCATCACCCCGAGCGGGAGTCCCTACGAGCAGTACTTC,TRBV10-3,NA,14,TRBJ2-7,TRBD2
CASSVRGADTQYF,TGTGCCAGCAGCGTCAGGGGGGCAGATACGCAGTATTTT,TRBV14,NA,13,TRBJ2-3,NA
CASGRTGTSYEQYF,TGTGCCAGCGGCCGGACAGGAACGTCCTACGAGCAGTACTTC,TRBV6-5,NA,14,TRBJ2-7,TRBD1
CASSQGGTWAYNEQFF,TGTGCCAGCAGCCAGGGGGGGACTTGGGCCTACAATGAGCAGTTCTTC,TRBV4-2,NA,16,TRBJ2-1,TRBD2
CASSWATGDNEQFF,TGCGCCAGCAGCTGGGCGACCGGCGACAATGAGCAGTTCTTC,TRBV5-1,NA,14,TRBJ2-1,NA